A single sample gave rise to the 10 T cell receptor beta chains below, sequenced in a study of control samples from healthy donors and cancer patients. Sequencing used immunoSEQ multiplex PCR; TCRdb keeps in-frame clones, though not all of them. Found here are about 55,000 clones, about 96% of them singletons; the top ten hold less than 1.1%. The sequenced sample was blood. These receptors were collected from a young woman in good health.

The chain has TRBV7-9 and TRBJ2-7; 7 nucleotides match TRBD2. Germline V CDR1 and CDR2: SEHNR, FQNEAQ (reference sequence). The V segment lost 2 bases and the J segment 4 bases; nucleotides outside the gene matches: 8. This CDR3 is 15 amino acids long. CDR3 sequence (DNA): TGTGCCAGCAGCTTAACGCGGGGAGGGTCTTACGAGCAGTACTTC. Its protein product is CASSLTRGGSYEQYF. Full variable domain (rest looked up from reference TRBV7-9 and TRBJ2-7): DTGVSQNPRHKITKRGQNVTFRCDPISEHNRLYWYRQTLGQGPEFLTYFQNEAQLEKSRLLSDRFSAERPKGSFSTLEIQRTEQGDSAMYLCASSLTRGGSYEQYFGPGTRLTVT.

This chain uses TRBV7-8 with TRBJ1-3, with no clear D. CDR1 and CDR2 from the germline V gene are SGHVS and FQNEAQ. The CDR3 is made up of 16 amino acids. V lost 2 bases, J lost 2 bases, and 13 bases lay in between. This CDR3 is CASSLSPTWTGNTIYF. CDR3 sequence (DNA): TGTGCCAGCAGCTTATCCCCGACGTGGACTGGAAACACCATATATTTT.

The gene calls are TRBV5-1 and TRBJ2-5; 11 nucleotides match TRBD1. This CDR3 has 15 amino acids. CDR1 is SGHRS and CDR2 is YFSETQ in the germline V gene. J was trimmed by 5 bases and V by 4 bases; bases with no gene match: 7. The DNA of the CDR3 is TGCGCCAGCAGCCCGGGGGACAGGGGGACGGAGACCCAGTACTTC. It encodes CASSPGDRGTETQYF.

This chain links TRBV28 with TRBJ1-2; no clear D. V was pared by 3 bases and J by 4 bases, with 6 bases between. There are 12 residues in the CDR3. Germline CDR1 reads MDHEN; CDR2 reads SYDVKM. The CDR3 coding sequence is TGTGCCAGCAGTTTTAATAGCTATGGCTACACCTTC. Amino acid sequence: CASSFNSYGYTF.

Only one count was recorded for this clone. The chain uses TRBV30 and TRBJ1-1, with TRBD1 as a possible D gene (5 bases). CDR3 length: 13 amino acids. The germline CDR1 and CDR2 sequences are GTSNPN and SVGIG (reference sequence). With 4 bases removed from V and 8 bases from J, the gap between germline ends came to 17 bases. CDR3 sequence: CAWTLRRPGEAFF. CDR3 in DNA: TGTGCCTGGACCCTCCGCCGGCCAGGGGAAGCTTTCTTT.

The count of this clone is one. This rearrangement joins TRBV5-4 to TRBJ2-2, with TRBD2 matching 8 bases. Germline CDR1 is SGHNT and CDR2 is YYREEE (reference sequence). CDR3 length: 16 residues. The J segment lost 5 bases and the V segment lost 0 bases, leaving 6 bases of the junction unmatched. CDR3 region: CASSLGGLAWTGELFF. In DNA form, the CDR3 reads TGTGCCAGCAGCTTGGGAGGACTAGCATGGACCGGGGAGCTGTTTTTT.

The chain links TRBV11-2 to TRBJ2-5; D call uncertain. Trimming shortened V by 3 bases and J by 5 bases, and 7 bases separated the two germline ends. From germline, CDR1 is SGHAT and CDR2 FQNNGV. The CDR3 extends over 12 amino acids. The CDR3: CASSLHRETQYF. The DNA of the CDR3 is TGTGCCAGCAGCTTGCACCGGGAGACCCAGTACTTC.

This chain connects TRBV4-1 to TRBJ1-5; D is unresolved. V was trimmed by 2 bases and J by 0 bases, leaving 14 bases between them. This CDR3 has 17 amino acids. CDR1 and CDR2 from the germline V gene are MGHRA and YSYEKL. The CDR3 loop is CASSQFYGLYSNQPQHF. The DNA of the CDR3 is TGCGCCAGCAGCCAATTCTACGGTCTTTATAGCAATCAGCCCCAGCATTTT.

The genes are TRBV7-9 and TRBJ1-5; no definite D call. This CDR3 has 13 amino acids. Germline CDR1 SEHNR, CDR2 FQNEAQ (reference sequence). V shed 1 base and J shed 6 bases, with 7 bases lying between them. The CDR3 spells CASSLDGVQPQHF. The DNA of the CDR3 is TGTGCCAGCAGCTTAGACGGTGTTCAGCCCCAGCATTTT.

The V call is TRBV6-1, the J call TRBJ2-3, with 7 bases lining up with TRBD1. V was pared by 3 bases and J by 3 bases, with 15 bases of the junction left unmatched. The CDR3 sequence is 18 residues long. Germline V gene data show CDR1 as MNHNS and CDR2 as SASEGT. The CDR3 nucleotides read TGTGCCAGCAGTGACAAACTTCCGGGACAGTGGCCTACAGATACGCAGTATTTT. This translates into CASSDKLPGQWPTDTQYF.